This TCR beta chain was identified in a study of blood T cells in healthy people across ages. PCR was performed a second time for roughly 6 to 12 cycles using a sample-barcoded 5' primer and a J-beta primer mix. One entry per CDR3 protein results from TCRdb running MiXCR on the 5' RACE reads. The table includes around 1,000,000 distinct CDR3 sequences, about 23% detected once. Germline V gives CDR1 LNHDA, CDR2 SQIVND (reference sequence). Between the trimmed V and J ends, which lost 7 bases and 2 bases, there was a span of 8 bases. The CDR3 is made up of 12 amino acids. This sample also belongs to another study, concerning T cells of mothers and their children.

The TCR originated in a girl aged 2 to 9 in good health. J is TRBJ1-2 and V is TRBV19; possible D gene TRBD1, 5 bases. What was sequenced was blood. The chain's CDR3 is CASMQGNYGYTF. Written as DNA, the CDR3 is TGTGCCAGTATGCAGGGAAACTATGGCTACACCTTC. The whole variable domain, remainder taken from reference TRBV19 and TRBJ1-2, is DGGITQSPKYLFRKEGQNVTLSCEQNLNHDAMYWYRQDPGQGLRLIYYSQIVNDFQKGDIAEGYSVSREKKESFPLTVTSAQKNPTAFYLCASMQGNYGYTFGSGTRLTVV.